Below are 6 T cell receptor beta chains sequenced from a single sample in a study of identical twins (dated by TCRdb to about 2016). Receptors were amplified or captured by 5' RACE. Sequenced on an Illumina HiSeq 2000. TCRdb took the public reads, trimmed them with fastp at Q25, ran MiXCR for clone calling and kept in-frame beta chains. Every distinct CDR3 protein forms one entry, paired with its most common genes and DNA. For this sample there are about 500,000 distinct CDR3 sequences; more than 13% appear just once. About 0.97% of the sample is taken by the ten largest. The same sample was also studied in work on yellow fever vaccine responses in identical twins.

The specimen was CD4+ T cells sorted from blood. The receptors derive from a young woman in good health.

Ten or more counts support this clonotype. The J gene is TRBJ2-1, the V gene TRBV4-3; 11 bases agree with TRBD2. The CDR3 extends over 15 amino acids. Germline loops: CDR1 LGHNA, CDR2 YSLEER. V gave up 2 bases and J gave up 5 bases; unmatched junction bases: 2. CDR3 sequence: CASSQRGLADNEQFF. As DNA, the CDR3 is TGCGCCAGCAGCCAAAGGGGACTAGCGGACAATGAGCAGTTCTTC.

The chain joins TRBV6-4 to TRBJ2-1, with TRBD1 matching over 7 bases. CDR3 length equals 13 residues. V lost 4 bases and J lost 10; bases outside the gene matches: 7. CDR1 is MRHNA, CDR2 SNTAGT, per germline. In DNA form, the CDR3 reads TGTGCCAGCAGTGCGGACAGGAAAAAGGAGCAGTTCTTC. Amino acid sequence: CASSADRKKEQFF.

This clonotype occurred a few times. The chain joins TRBV5-1 to TRBJ1-1; D not resolved. The CDR3 totals 14 residues. V was cut by 0 bases and J by 0 bases, with 6 bases left in between. Germline CDR1 and CDR2: SGHRS and YFSETQ. This CDR3 reads CASSLVSVNTEAFF. DNA of the CDR3: TGCGCCAGCAGCTTGGTGTCCGTGAACACTGAAGCTTTCTTT.

The sample holds many counts of this clonotype. The rearrangement links TRBV4-3 to TRBJ1-1, with a tentative D call TRBD1 (5 bases). The CDR3 covers 15 residues. Germline V CDR1 and CDR2: LGHNA, YSLEER. V lost 8 bases and J 3 bases, leaving 19 bases between the germline ends. CDR3 amino acids: CASARGLSGYTEAFF. The CDR3 DNA follows: TGCGCCAGCGCGAGGGGCCTGAGTGGGTACACTGAAGCTTTCTTT.

J is TRBJ2-1 and V is TRBV3-1; TRBD2 matches at 12 bases. The CDR3 covers 15 residues. The germline CDR1 and CDR2 sequences are LGHDT and YNNKEL (reference sequence). V lost 5 bases and J lost 8; bases outside the gene matches: 7. CDR3 in DNA: TGTGCCAGCAGCACCAGGACTAGCGGGGATGATGAGCAGTTCTTC. The encoded protein is CASSTRTSGDDEQFF.

This clonotype has only a few counts. V and J are TRBV5-1 and TRBJ2-3; 13 nucleotides align to TRBD2. V shed 4 bases, J shed 6 bases, and the junction held 8 bases outside the gene matches. Germline V gene data show CDR1 as SGHRS and CDR2 as YFSETQ. The CDR3 runs 16 residues. The CDR3 reads CASSRGLAGAADTQYF. In nucleotides, the CDR3 is TGCGCCAGCAGCCGTGGACTAGCGGGGGCGGCGGATACGCAGTATTTT.